Listed below are T cell receptor beta chains from one sample, sequenced in a study of blood T cell repertoires in COVID-19. Libraries were prepared by immunoSEQ multiplex PCR; TCRdb keeps only in-frame clonotypes and omits some of them. The sample consists of about 240,000 clones, about 89% of them appearing once. Specimen: PBMCs or T cells enriched from blood (not recorded which). The receptor source for this set is a man in his forties who had recovered from COVID-19. Each CDR3 is given with its conserved first and last residue. The D gene is left open where the match is weak. The size of a clone is reported for some rows only, either as once, few or many, or as a class for expanded clones.

D,V,size,J,DNA,CDR3
TRBD2,TRBV3-1/TRBV3-2,-,TRBJ2-1,TGTGCCAGCAGCCTGGGGACTAGCGGGGGGAATGAGCAGTTCTTC,CASSLGTSGGNEQFF
TRBD1,TRBV7-3,-,TRBJ1-2,TGTGCCAGCAGCTCACCGGGAGAAGGGGGCGCGTCGACCTTC,CASSSPGEGGASTF
-,TRBV5-6,-,TRBJ2-5,TGTGCCAGCAGCTTGGCCGCAAGGCAGGGGGGCGAGACCCAGTACTTC,CASSLAARQGGETQYF
-,TRBV27,-,TRBJ1-1,TGTGCCAGCAGTTTATCGACATCGTACTCTGAAGCTTTCTTT,CASSLSTSYSEAFF
-,TRBV7-3,-,TRBJ1-1,TGTGCCAGCAGCCCCCAGATTACCTCGAACACTGAAGCTTTCTTT,CASSPQITSNTEAFF
TRBD1,TRBV28,-,TRBJ2-7,TGTGCCAGCAGTTCCCGGGACAGGGGCGAGCAGTACTTC,CASSSRDRGEQYF
TRBD1,TRBV5-1,-,TRBJ2-5,TGCGCCAGCAGCGGGGGGACAGGGGCAGAGACCCAGTACTTC,CASSGGTGAETQYF
TRBD2,TRBV5-5,-,TRBJ2-1,TGTGCCAGCAGCGAAGCGGGGGGCAACTACAATGAGCAGTTCTTC,CASSEAGGNYNEQFF
-,TRBV27,-,TRBJ2-7,TGTGCCAGCAGTTGGATAGCGTTGGGCCCATACCGACAGGCTAGTCGGCAGTACTTC,CASSWIALGPYRQASRQYF
TRBD1,TRBV9,-,TRBJ2-3,TGTGCCAGCAGCGTAGATGCCGGGACAGGGGATGCAGATACGCAGTATTTT,CASSVDAGTGDADTQYF
TRBD2,TRBV10-1,-,TRBJ2-3,TGCGCCAGCAGTGGCTCGGGACTAGCGGTGGATACGCAGTATTTT,CASSGSGLAVDTQYF
TRBD1,TRBV27,few,TRBJ2-7,TGTGCCAGCAGTTCGTGGACAGGGAGGAAAGGCTCCTACGAGCAGTACTTC,CASSSWTGRKGSYEQYF
TRBD2,TRBV5-1,-,TRBJ2-7,TGCGCCAGCAGCTTTGAACTAGCGGGGCCCTACGAGCAGTACTTC,CASSFELAGPYEQYF
-,TRBV29-1,-,TRBJ2-3,TGCAGCGTTACAGGGTTGAGGGCAGATACGCAGTATTTT,CSVTGLRADTQYF
TRBD2,TRBV28,-,TRBJ2-7,TGTGCCAGCAGTTCGCCTAGCGGGAGTGGTAGGGGCTACGAGCAGTACTTC,CASSSPSGSGRGYEQYF
TRBD2,TRBV10-3,-,TRBJ2-3,TGTGCCATCAGGGGAGGGAACGGGGGCACAGATACGCAGTATTTT,CAIRGGNGGTDTQYF
-,TRBV2,-,TRBJ2-3,TGTGCCAGCAGTGTGGGTCAGGGAAGCACAGATACGCAGTATTTT,CASSVGQGSTDTQYF
-,TRBV9,-,TRBJ1-3,TGTGCCAGCAGCGTAGACGGCTCTGGAAACACCATATATTTT,CASSVDGSGNTIYF
TRBD1,TRBV6-5,-,TRBJ2-7,TGTGCCAGCAGCCATCAGGGGACAGTTTACGAGCAGTACTTC,CASSHQGTVYEQYF
TRBD2,TRBV7-6,-,TRBJ2-7,TGTGCCAGCAGTCAGCCCGGGGGGATGGAGAGCTACGAGCAGTACTTC,CASSQPGGMESYEQYF
TRBD2,TRBV7-7,-,TRBJ2-1,TGTGCTAGCAGCTTAGAACTAGCGGGGAGGGATGAGCAGTTCTTC,CASSLELAGRDEQFF
-,TRBV6-5,-,TRBJ1-5,TGTGCCAGCAGTCGGGGGTCAAATAGCAATCAGCCCCAGCATTTT,CASSRGSNSNQPQHF
TRBD2,TRBV3-1/TRBV3-2,-,TRBJ2-3,TGTGCCAGCAGCCAAGATCGGGCTAGCGGGAGGGGCACAGATACGCAGTATTTT,CASSQDRASGRGTDTQYF
TRBD2,TRBV13,-,TRBJ2-3,TGTGCCAGCACCCAGCGGGGGGGGTCAGATACGCAGTATTTT,CASTQRGGSDTQYF
TRBD1,TRBV29-1,-,TRBJ2-1,TGCAGCGCCCCTGGGGGACAGGGGATCAATGAGCAGTTCTTC,CSAPGGQGINEQFF
TRBD1,TRBV7-3,-,TRBJ2-1,TGTGCCAGCAGCTACGATCGGGGCAGGGGGTCCTACAATGAGCAGTTCTTC,CASSYDRGRGSYNEQFF